Following are 24 T cell receptor beta chains from one sample sequenced in a study of shared clonotypes between healthy human individuals. Profiling relied on immunoSEQ multiplex PCR, and the TCRdb table lists in-frame clones only, not all of them. This sample carries approximately 940,000 clones, roughly 72% of them seen once, and the ten largest clones take over 1.3%. The sequenced sample consisted of memory CD4+ T cells sorted from blood. Subset described: CD45RA-negative fraction. The source is a man between 18 and 29 years old in good health.

This clone was picked up a small number of times. The chain has TRBV27 and TRBJ2-6; D is unresolved. V lost 8 bases and J lost 0, with 8 bases in between. This CDR3 is 14 amino acids long. Germline V CDR1 and CDR2: MNHEY, SMNVEV (reference sequence). CDR3 residues: CASSRFSGANVLTF. DNA for the CDR3: TGTGCCAGCTCAAGATTCTCTGGGGCCAACGTCCTGACTTTC.

The chain links TRBV28 to TRBJ1-2; D is possibly TRBD1 (5 bases). CDR1 and CDR2 from the germline V gene are MDHEN and SYDVKM. V lost 5 bases, J lost 1 base, and 11 bases lay in between. The CDR3 runs to 14 residues. The CDR3 DNA sequence: TGTGCCAGCAGTAGTGGGGGGATTAACTATGGCTACACCTTC. Translation: CASSSGGINYGYTF.

Details on this clone: Compared with germline, one end of the junction differs, possibly owing to a read error. The chain carries TRBV10-2 and TRBJ2-2; TRBD1 matches 10 bases. Germline values: CDR1 WSHSY, CDR2 SAAADI. This CDR3 spans 18 amino acids. The DNA for the CDR3 is TGCGCCAGCAGTGAGTCGACTCGACAGGGGGCGAAGACCGGGGAGCTGTTTTTT. Translated, it gives CASSESTRQGAKTGELFF.

V is TRBV9 and J is TRBJ2-3; D remains ambiguous. The CDR3 totals 12 residues. In germline, CDR1 is SGDLS, CDR2 YYNGEE. The V gene lost 3 bases and the J gene lost 3 bases, with 5 bases spanning the gap. The CDR3 loop reads CASSEQTDTQYF. CDR3 DNA sequence: TGTGCCAGCAGCGAACAAACAGATACGCAGTATTTT.

The chain is built from TRBV27 and TRBJ2-2; D not resolved. Per germline, CDR1 MNHEY and CDR2 SMNVEV (reference sequence). Trimming removed 2 bases from V and 6 bases from J, with 10 bases in between. This CDR3 has 14 residues. The DNA of the CDR3 is TGTGCCAGCAGTTTAGGTCGCGAGGCCGGGGAGCTGTTTTTT. Translating it yields CASSLGREAGELFF.

This clone was recorded a few times. The V gene is TRBV29-1, the J gene TRBJ1-3; no clear D. CDR1 is SQVTM and CDR2 is ANQGSEA in the germline V gene. The CDR3 length is 11 residues. CDR3 in amino acids: CSSLSGNTIYF. The DNA for the CDR3 is TGCAGTTCCCTCTCTGGAAACACCATATATTTT.

V is TRBV9 and J is TRBJ2-3, with 8 bases matching TRBD1. The V gene's germline CDR1 is SGDLS and CDR2 YYNGEE. The CDR3 consists of 17 residues. J gave up 0 bases and V 3 bases, and 9 bases lay outside the gene matches. The CDR3 DNA sequence: TGTGCCAGCAGCGCCAGACAGGGGCGGGGTAGCACAGATACGCAGTATTTT. Translation: CASSARQGRGSTDTQYF.

This clone has only a few counts. Here the CDR3 reads CASSQKPGPPYF. The DNA of the CDR3 is TGTGCCAGCAGTCAGAAACCGGGACCGCCGTACTTC. The rearrangement joins TRBV7-6 to TRBJ2-5, with D perhaps assigned TRBD1 or TRBD2 (5 bases each). CDR1 and CDR2 from the germline V gene are SGHVS and FNYEAQ. V lost 6 bases to trimming and J lost 13 bases, with 18 bases between them. This CDR3 comprises 12 residues. The variable domain in full, with the rest retrieved from reference TRBV7-6 and TRBJ2-5, is GAGVSQSPRYKVTKRGQDVALRCDPISGHVSLYWYRQALGQGPEFLTYFNYEAQQDKSGLPNDRFSAERPEGSISTLTIQRTEQRDSAMYRCASSQKPGPPYFGPGTRLLVL.

The chain carries TRBV10-3 and TRBJ2-1; possibly TRBD1 for D (5 bases). The CDR3 totals 12 residues. Germline V gene sequence: CDR1 ENHRY, CDR2 SYGVKD. Trimming removed 11 bases at V and 1 base at J, with 9 bases between. The CDR3 sequence is CAAGASYNEQFF. CDR3 nucleotide sequence: TGTGCCGCTGGGGCGTCCTACAATGAGCAGTTCTTC.

This clone was seen many times. This chain uses TRBV7-9 with TRBJ2-3, with a possible D match to TRBD1 (5 bases). Trimming shortened V by 6 bases and J by 3 bases, and 19 bases separated the two germline ends. The CDR3 extends over 16 amino acids. Germline CDR1 reads SEHNR; CDR2 reads FQNEAQ (reference sequence). The CDR3 nucleotides read TGTGCCAGCAGTTTAACAGGTTCCGCACGGACAGATACGCAGTATTTT. Amino acid sequence: CASSLTGSARTDTQYF.

The rearrangement uses TRBV2 and TRBJ1-5; the D is unclear. V lost 7 bases, J lost 0 bases, and 7 bases lay in between. CDR3 length: 13 residues. CDR1 is SNHLY, CDR2 FYNNEI, per germline. CDR3 sequence: CASNPSSNQPQHF. The DNA for the CDR3 is TGTGCCAGCAACCCCTCTAGCAATCAGCCCCAGCATTTT.

This chain joins TRBV5-4 and TRBJ2-5, with 7 nucleotides matching TRBD1. With V trimmed by 4 bases and J by 4 bases, 10 bases remained unmatched. CDR1 is SGHNT, CDR2 YYREEE, per germline (reference sequence). CDR3 length: 15 amino acids. The DNA for the CDR3 is TGTGCCAGCAGCATTACAGGGGCCTCGGGAGAGACCCAGTACTTC. Amino acids: CASSITGASGETQYF.

The chain has TRBV4-1 and TRBJ2-4; 9 bases map to TRBD1. The CDR3 extends over 17 amino acids. After removal of 3 bases from V and 2 bases from J, the junction contained 8 bases not matched to a gene. Germline V lookup: CDR1 MGHRA, CDR2 YSYEKL. CDR3 residues: CASSQPGQGGSKNIQYF. Written as DNA, the CDR3 is TGCGCCAGCAGCCAGCCGGGACAGGGTGGATCCAAAAACATTCAGTACTTC.

This chain connects TRBV5-1 to TRBJ2-1; 7 bases agree with TRBD2. The junction had 5 bases not matched to a gene; V was cut back by 5 bases and J by 3 bases. Germline V gene data show CDR1 as SGHRS and CDR2 as YFSETQ. The CDR3 sequence is 14 residues long. The CDR3 DNA reads as TGCGCCAGCAGTAGTGGGGACTACTACAATGAGCAGTTCTTC. Translated, it gives CASSSGDYYNEQFF.

This chain uses TRBV5-1 with TRBJ2-3; tentatively, D is TRBD1 (5 bases). The CDR3 sequence is 15 residues long. Germline V lookup: CDR1 SGHRS, CDR2 YFSETQ. Trimming took 0 bases from V and 6 from J, leaving 14 bases between them. Here the CDR3 reads CASSLDRGPGDTQYF. The CDR3, as DNA: TGCGCCAGCAGCTTGGATCGCGGTCCAGGGGATACGCAGTATTTT.

The V call is TRBV7-2, the J call TRBJ1-1; TRBD1 matches 7 bases. V was clipped by 3 bases and J by 0 bases; unmatched bases: 10. The CDR3 contains 17 residues. CDR1 and CDR2 from the germline V gene are SGHTA and FQGNSA. The CDR3 sequence: CASSFSTGTAMNTEAFF. The CDR3 region has the DNA TGTGCCAGCAGCTTTTCGACCGGGACAGCGATGAACACTGAAGCTTTCTTT.

This clone appeared a few times. This rearrangement joins TRBV28 to TRBJ2-1, with 7 bases that match TRBD2. After removal of 2 bases from V and 6 bases from J, the junction contained 1 base not matched to a gene. The length of the CDR3 is 13 residues. Germline CDR1 MDHEN, CDR2 SYDVKM. The CDR3 protein is CASSLPGGNEQFF. DNA of the CDR3: TGTGCCAGCAGTTTACCGGGGGGCAATGAGCAGTTCTTC. Drawing the rest from reference TRBV28 and TRBJ2-1, the complete variable domain is DVKVTQSSRYLVKRTGEKVFLECVQDMDHENMFWYRQDPGLGLRLIYFSYDVKMKEKGDIPEGYSVSREKKERFSLILESASTNQTSMYLCASSLPGGNEQFFGPGTRLTVL.

The J gene is TRBJ1-2, the V gene TRBV10-3; no firm D call. The germline V and J ends were trimmed by 6 bases and 1 base, with 9 bases remaining between them. The V gene's germline CDR1 is ENHRY and CDR2 SYGVKD. This CDR3 has 13 amino acids. The CDR3, as DNA: TGTGCCATCAGAACCACAGATAACTATGGCTACACCTTC. This gives the protein CAIRTTDNYGYTF.

The chain uses TRBV7-9 and TRBJ2-3; D possibly matches TRBD1 or TRBD2 (5 bases each). V was trimmed by 5 bases and J by 0 bases, leaving 9 bases between them. In germline, CDR1 is SEHNR, CDR2 FQNEAQ (reference sequence). The CDR3 runs 14 residues. This chain's CDR3 is CASSTGASTDTQYF. The CDR3 bases are TGTGCCAGCAGCACCGGGGCAAGCACAGATACGCAGTATTTT.

The rearrangement links TRBV5-6 to TRBJ2-3; D perhaps matches TRBD2 (6 bases). Deletions cut 1 base from V and 0 bases from J, with 12 bases between. CDR1 is SGHDT, CDR2 YYEEEE, per germline. The CDR3 runs to 16 residues. The CDR3 region is CASSLPTSGSTDTQYF. The CDR3 coding sequence is TGTGCCAGCAGCTTGCCTACGAGCGGGAGCACAGATACGCAGTATTTT.

A single count supports this clone. The J gene is TRBJ1-1, the V gene TRBV4-3; the match to TRBD1 covers 10 bases. The germline gives CDR1 LGHNA, CDR2 YSLEER. V gave up 3 bases and J gave up 6 bases; unmatched junction bases: 16. The CDR3 extends over 18 amino acids. Written as DNA, the CDR3 is TGCGCCAGCAGCCAGCGTTTTGACCGGGACAGGGGTAGGGCTGAAGCTTTCTTT. Protein: CASSQRFDRDRGRAEAFF.

V gene TRBV28 combines with J gene TRBJ1-2; 7 positions match TRBD1. The CDR3 is made up of 14 amino acids. In germline, CDR1 is MDHEN, CDR2 SYDVKM. Trimming removed 6 bases from V and 5 bases from J; junction bases left unmatched: 9. CDR3 protein: CASSTGTVPYGYTF. The CDR3 bases are TGTGCCAGCAGCACCGGGACAGTTCCTTATGGCTACACCTTC.

The CDR3, as DNA: TGTGCCAGCAGCCAAGAAGTTTCCGGACGGATTTATAATTCACCCCTCCACTTT. The encoded protein is CASSQEVSGRIYNSPLHF. The gene calls are TRBV14 and TRBJ1-6, with unresolved D. The V end lost 0 bases, the J end lost 4 bases, and 16 bases lay between the germline ends. Germline V gene data show CDR1 as SGHDN and CDR2 as FVKESK. The CDR3 runs 18 residues.

The chain employs TRBV12-5 and TRBJ2-3, with 12 nucleotides matching TRBD2. With 7 bases clipped from V and 0 bases from J, the junction kept 5 bases outside the gene matches. The CDR3 length is 16 residues. Germline V CDR1 and CDR2: LGHNT, FRNRAP. In nucleotides, the CDR3 is TGTGCTAGTGCCACCGGACTAGCGGGGAGCACAGATACGCAGTATTTT. Translation gives CASATGLAGSTDTQYF.